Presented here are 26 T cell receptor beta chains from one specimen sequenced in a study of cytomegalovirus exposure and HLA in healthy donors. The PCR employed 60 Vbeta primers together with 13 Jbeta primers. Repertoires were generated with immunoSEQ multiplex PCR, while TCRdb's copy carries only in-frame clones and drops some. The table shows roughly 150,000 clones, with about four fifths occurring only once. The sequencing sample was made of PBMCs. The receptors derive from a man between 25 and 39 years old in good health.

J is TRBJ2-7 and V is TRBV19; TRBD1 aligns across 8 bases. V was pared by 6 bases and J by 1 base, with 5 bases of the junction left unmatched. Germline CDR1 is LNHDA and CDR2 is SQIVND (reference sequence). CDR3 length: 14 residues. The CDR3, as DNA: TGTGCCAGTAGCCCGTACAGGGGGTCCTACGAGCAGTACTTC. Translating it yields CASSPYRGSYEQYF.

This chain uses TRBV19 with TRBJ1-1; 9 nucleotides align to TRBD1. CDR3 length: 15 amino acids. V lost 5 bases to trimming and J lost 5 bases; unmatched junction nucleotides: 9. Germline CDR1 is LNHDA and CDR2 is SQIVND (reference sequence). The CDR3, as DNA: TGTGCCAGTAGTTTTACAGGGGGCGTTCGAACTGAAGCTTTCTTT. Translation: CASSFTGGVRTEAFF.

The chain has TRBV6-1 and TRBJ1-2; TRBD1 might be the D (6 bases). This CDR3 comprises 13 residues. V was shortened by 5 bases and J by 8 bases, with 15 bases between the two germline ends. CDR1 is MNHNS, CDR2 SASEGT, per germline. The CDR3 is CASSFTGLGGYTF. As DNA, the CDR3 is TGTGCCAGCAGTTTTACAGGGTTAGGGGGCTACACCTTC.

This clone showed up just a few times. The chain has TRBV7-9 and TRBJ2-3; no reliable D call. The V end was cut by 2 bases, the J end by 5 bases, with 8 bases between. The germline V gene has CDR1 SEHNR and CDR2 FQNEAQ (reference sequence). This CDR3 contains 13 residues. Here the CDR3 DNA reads TGTGCCAGCAGCTTACCGCGGATAGATACGCAGTATTTT. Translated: CASSLPRIDTQYF.

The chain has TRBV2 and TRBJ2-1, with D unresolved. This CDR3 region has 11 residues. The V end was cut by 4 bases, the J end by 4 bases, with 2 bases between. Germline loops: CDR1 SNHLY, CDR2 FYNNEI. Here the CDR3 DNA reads TGTGCCAGCAGTGCTTACAATGAGCAGTTCTTC. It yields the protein CASSAYNEQFF.

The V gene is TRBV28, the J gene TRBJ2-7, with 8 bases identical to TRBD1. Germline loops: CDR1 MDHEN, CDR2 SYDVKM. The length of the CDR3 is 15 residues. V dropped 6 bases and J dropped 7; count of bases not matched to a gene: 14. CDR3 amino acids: CASSPADRDVGEQYF. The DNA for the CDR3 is TGTGCCAGCAGCCCCGCGGACAGGGACGTAGGTGAGCAGTACTTC.

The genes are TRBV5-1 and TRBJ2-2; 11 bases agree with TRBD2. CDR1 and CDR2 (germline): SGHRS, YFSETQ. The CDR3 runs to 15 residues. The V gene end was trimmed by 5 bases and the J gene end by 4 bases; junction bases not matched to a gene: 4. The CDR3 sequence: CASRRLAGGTGELFF. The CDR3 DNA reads TGCGCCAGCAGGAGGCTAGCGGGAGGCACCGGGGAGCTGTTTTTT.

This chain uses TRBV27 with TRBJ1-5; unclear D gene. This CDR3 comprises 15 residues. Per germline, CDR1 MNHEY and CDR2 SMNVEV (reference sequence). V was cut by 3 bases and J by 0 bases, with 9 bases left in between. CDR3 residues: CASSLGSYSNQPQHF. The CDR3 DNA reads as TGTGCCAGCAGTTTGGGGAGTTATAGCAATCAGCCCCAGCATTTT.

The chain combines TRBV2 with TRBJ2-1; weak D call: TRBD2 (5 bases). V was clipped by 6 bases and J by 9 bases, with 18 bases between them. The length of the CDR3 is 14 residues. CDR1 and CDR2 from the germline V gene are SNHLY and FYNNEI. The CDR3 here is CASSDRPGWAEQFF. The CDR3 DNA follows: TGTGCCAGCAGCGACCGTCCGGGGTGGGCTGAGCAGTTCTTC.

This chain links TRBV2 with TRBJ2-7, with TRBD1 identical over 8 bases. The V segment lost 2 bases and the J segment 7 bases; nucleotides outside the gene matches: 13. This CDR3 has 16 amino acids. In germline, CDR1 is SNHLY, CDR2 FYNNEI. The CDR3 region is CASSERGQEWGQEQYF. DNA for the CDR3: TGTGCCAGCAGTGAAAGGGGACAGGAATGGGGGCAGGAGCAGTACTTC.

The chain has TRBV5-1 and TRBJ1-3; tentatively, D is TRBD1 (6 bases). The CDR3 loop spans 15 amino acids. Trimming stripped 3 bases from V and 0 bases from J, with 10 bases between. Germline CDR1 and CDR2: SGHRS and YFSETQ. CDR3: CASSSDRLSGNTIYF. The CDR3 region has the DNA TGCGCCAGCAGCTCAGACAGGCTCTCTGGAAACACCATATATTTT.

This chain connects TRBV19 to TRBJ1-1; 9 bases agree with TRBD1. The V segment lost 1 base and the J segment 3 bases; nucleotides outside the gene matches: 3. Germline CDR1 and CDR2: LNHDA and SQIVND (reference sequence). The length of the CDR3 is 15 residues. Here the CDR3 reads CASSIAGQGYTEAFF. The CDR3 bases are TGTGCCAGTAGTATAGCGGGACAGGGCTACACTGAAGCTTTCTTT.

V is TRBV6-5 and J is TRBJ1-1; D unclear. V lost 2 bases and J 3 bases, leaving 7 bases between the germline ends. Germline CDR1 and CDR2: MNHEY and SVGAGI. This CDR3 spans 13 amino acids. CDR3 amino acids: CASSYGEDTEAFF. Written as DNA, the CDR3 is TGTGCCAGCAGTTACGGAGAGGACACTGAAGCTTTCTTT.

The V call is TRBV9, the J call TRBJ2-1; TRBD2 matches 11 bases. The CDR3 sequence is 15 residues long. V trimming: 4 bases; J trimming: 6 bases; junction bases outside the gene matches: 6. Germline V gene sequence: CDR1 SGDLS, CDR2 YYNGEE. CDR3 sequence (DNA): TGTGCCAGCAGCTTTACTAGCGGGAGTGGCAATGAGCAGTTCTTC. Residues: CASSFTSGSGNEQFF.

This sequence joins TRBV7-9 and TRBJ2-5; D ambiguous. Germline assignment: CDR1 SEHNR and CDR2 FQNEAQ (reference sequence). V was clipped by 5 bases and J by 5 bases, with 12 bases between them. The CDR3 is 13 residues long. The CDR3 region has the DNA TGTGCCAGCAGCCCCTCCCCGGTGGAGACCCAGTACTTC. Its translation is CASSPSPVETQYF. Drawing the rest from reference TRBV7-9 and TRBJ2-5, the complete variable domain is DTGVSQNPRHKITKRGQNVTFRCDPISEHNRLYWYRQTLGQGPEFLTYFQNEAQLEKSRLLSDRFSAERPKGSFSTLEIQRTEQGDSAMYLCASSPSPVETQYFGPGTRLLVL.

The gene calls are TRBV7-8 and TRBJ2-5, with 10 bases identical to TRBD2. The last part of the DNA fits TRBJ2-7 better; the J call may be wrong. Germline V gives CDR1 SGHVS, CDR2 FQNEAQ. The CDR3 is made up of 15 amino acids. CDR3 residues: CASSLVQREGDEQYF. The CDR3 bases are TGTGCCAGCAGCTTAGTCCAGCGGGAGGGGGACGAGCAGTACTTC.

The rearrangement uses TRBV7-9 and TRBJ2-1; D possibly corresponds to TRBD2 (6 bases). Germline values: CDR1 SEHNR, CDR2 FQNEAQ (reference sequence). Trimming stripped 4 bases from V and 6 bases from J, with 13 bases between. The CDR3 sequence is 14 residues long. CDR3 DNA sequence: TGTGCCAGCAGCTCCCCGGGAGACGGCAATGAGCAGTTCTTC. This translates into CASSSPGDGNEQFF.

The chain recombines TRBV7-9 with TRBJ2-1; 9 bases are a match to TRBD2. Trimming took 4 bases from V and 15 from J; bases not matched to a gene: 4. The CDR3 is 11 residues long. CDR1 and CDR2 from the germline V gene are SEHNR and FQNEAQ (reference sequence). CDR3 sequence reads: CASSSSGRWFF. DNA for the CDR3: TGTGCCAGCAGCTCAAGCGGGAGGTGGTTCTTC.

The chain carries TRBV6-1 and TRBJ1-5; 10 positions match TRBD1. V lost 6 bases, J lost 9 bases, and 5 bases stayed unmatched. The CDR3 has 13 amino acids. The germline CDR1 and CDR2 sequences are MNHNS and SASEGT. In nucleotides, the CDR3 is TGTGCCAGCAGCACACGGGACAGGGGGCCCCAGCATTTT. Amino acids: CASSTRDRGPQHF.

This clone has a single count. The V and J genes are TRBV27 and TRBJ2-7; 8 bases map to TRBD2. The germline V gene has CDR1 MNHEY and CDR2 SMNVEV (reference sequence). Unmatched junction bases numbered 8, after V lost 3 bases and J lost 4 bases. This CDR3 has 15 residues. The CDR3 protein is CASSFQAGASYEQYF. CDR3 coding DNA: TGTGCCAGCAGTTTCCAAGCGGGAGCGTCTTACGAGCAGTACTTC.

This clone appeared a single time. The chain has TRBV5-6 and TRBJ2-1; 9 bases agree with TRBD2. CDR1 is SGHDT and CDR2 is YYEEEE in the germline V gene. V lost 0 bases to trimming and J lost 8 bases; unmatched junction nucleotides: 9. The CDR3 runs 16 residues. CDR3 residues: CASSLAGLARGDEQFF. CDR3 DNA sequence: TGTGCCAGCAGCTTGGCGGGACTAGCAAGGGGTGATGAGCAGTTCTTC.

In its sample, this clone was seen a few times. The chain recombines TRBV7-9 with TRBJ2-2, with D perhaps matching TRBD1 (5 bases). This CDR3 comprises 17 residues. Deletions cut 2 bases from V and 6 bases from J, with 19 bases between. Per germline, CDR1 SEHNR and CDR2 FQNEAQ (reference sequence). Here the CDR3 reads CASSLHSHRRESGELFF. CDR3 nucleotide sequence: TGTGCCAGCAGCTTACACTCACACCGCAGGGAATCCGGGGAGCTGTTTTTT. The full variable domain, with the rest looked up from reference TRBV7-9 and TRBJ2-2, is DTGVSQNPRHKITKRGQNVTFRCDPISEHNRLYWYRQTLGQGPEFLTYFQNEAQLEKSRLLSDRFSAERPKGSFSTLEIQRTEQGDSAMYLCASSLHSHRRESGELFFGEGSRLTVL.

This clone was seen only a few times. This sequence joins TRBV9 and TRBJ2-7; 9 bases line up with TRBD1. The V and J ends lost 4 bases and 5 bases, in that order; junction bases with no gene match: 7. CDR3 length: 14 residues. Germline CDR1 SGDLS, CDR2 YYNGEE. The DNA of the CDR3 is TGTGCCAGCAGCCCCAGGACAGGGGCCAACGAGCAGTACTTC. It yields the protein CASSPRTGANEQYF.

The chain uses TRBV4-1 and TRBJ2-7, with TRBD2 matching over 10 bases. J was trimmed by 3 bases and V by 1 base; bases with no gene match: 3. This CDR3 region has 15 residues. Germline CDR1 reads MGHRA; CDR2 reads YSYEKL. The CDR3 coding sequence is TGCGCCAGCAGCCAAGCTACTAGCGGGATCTACGAGCAGTACTTC. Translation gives CASSQATSGIYEQYF.

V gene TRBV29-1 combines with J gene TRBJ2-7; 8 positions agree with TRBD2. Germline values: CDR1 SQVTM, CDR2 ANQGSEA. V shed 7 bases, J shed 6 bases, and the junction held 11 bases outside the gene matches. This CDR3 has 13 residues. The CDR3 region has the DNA TGCAGCGCCACTCGGGGGGCGGGGGGCGAGCAGTACTTC. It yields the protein CSATRGAGGEQYF.

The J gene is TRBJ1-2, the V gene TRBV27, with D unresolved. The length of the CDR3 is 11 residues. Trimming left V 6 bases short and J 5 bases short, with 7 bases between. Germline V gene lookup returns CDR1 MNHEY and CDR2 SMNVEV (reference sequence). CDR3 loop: CASSGGYGYTF. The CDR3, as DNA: TGTGCCAGCAGCGGTGGTTATGGCTACACCTTC.